This T cell receptor beta chain was identified in a study of shared T cell receptors in the human thymus. Generated by immunoSEQ multiplex PCR, the TCRdb table keeps only in-frame clones and is missing some. The table has some 760,000 clones, roughly 88% seen once. V shed 4 bases and J 2 bases; nucleotides not matched to a gene: 6. The CDR3 has 16 amino acids. Germline V gene data show CDR1 as PRHDT and CDR2 as FYEKMQ (reference sequence). In addition, the sample was reused for a study of human thymus T cells. Per that paper: Thymic resections from corrective heart surgery supplied the tissue.

V gene TRBV13 combines with J gene TRBJ2-1; 9 nucleotides line up with TRBD2. The receptor's source is a girl less than two years old with a congenital heart defect. The sample taken for sequencing was thymocytes. CDR3 coding DNA: TGTGCCAGCAGCTCCTCCGGGACTAGCCCCTACAATGAGCAGTTCTTC. Translation gives CASSSSGTSPYNEQFF.